The next 28 T cell receptor beta chains were all read from a single sample in a study of vaccination effects on CD4 cells after COVID-19. Antigen-specific CD4+ T cells expanded by the ViraFEST assay with viral peptide pools were then sequenced. With more than 9 days of culture completed, CD4+ T cells were isolated. This individual tested PCR-positive for SARS-CoV-2 infection between March and December 2020. The data were produced by immunoSEQ multiplex PCR, yet TCRdb's version contains in-frame clones alone and is incomplete. The top ten hold over 35% of the sample, which has tens of thousands of clones, more than 60% seen once. Which antigens these TCRs recognize remains unknown. Sequenced here: CD4+ T cells from PBMCs cultured with a peptide pool, sampled before COVID-19 vaccination. The receptor source for this set is a human donor who had a prior SARS-CoV-2 infection.

This sequence joins TRBV5-1 and TRBJ2-5; D may be TRBD1 (6 bases). Trimming stripped 4 bases from V and 1 base from J, with 8 bases between. Per the germline V gene, CDR1 is SGHRS and CDR2 is YFSETQ. CDR3 length: 13 residues. CDR3 in amino acids: CASSQGTQETQYF. CDR3 bases: TGCGCCAGCAGCCAGGGGACCCAAGAGACCCAGTACTTC.

The chain's CDR3 is CASDTSVDRLLGKLFF. The CDR3, as DNA: TGTGCCAGCGATACCTCGGTGGACAGGCTTCTCGGAAAACTGTTTTTT. This chain links TRBV2 with TRBJ1-4, with 7 bases matching TRBD1. The CDR3 has 16 amino acids. V trimming: 8 bases; J trimming: 10 bases; junction bases outside the gene matches: 19. Germline V gene sequence: CDR1 SNHLY, CDR2 FYNNEI.

The chain carries TRBV13 and TRBJ1-6, with 9 positions matching TRBD1. V trimming: 1 base; J trimming: 4 bases; junction bases outside the gene matches: 2. CDR3 length equals 16 residues. Germline assignment: CDR1 PRHDT and CDR2 FYEKMQ (reference sequence). CDR3 DNA: TGTGCCAGCAGCTTAGAGGGACAGGGATATAATTCACCCCTCCACTTT. As protein: CASSLEGQGYNSPLHF.

The chain combines TRBV9 with TRBJ2-7, with 10 bases matching TRBD2. This CDR3 region has 14 residues. V lost 3 bases and J lost 5; bases outside the gene matches: 5. From germline, CDR1 is SGDLS and CDR2 YYNGEE. The CDR3 region has the DNA TGTGCCAGCAGCGCTAGCGGGAGACTGGACGAGCAGTACTTC. It encodes CASSASGRLDEQYF.

The chain couples TRBV18 to TRBJ2-5; D is perhaps TRBD1 (5 bases). The CDR3 sequence is 14 residues long. From germline, CDR1 is KGHSH and CDR2 LQKENI. V lost 0 bases to trimming and J lost 5 bases, with 10 bases between them. For the CDR3, the DNA is TGTGCCAGCTCACCACCCATGCCAGGGGAGACCCAGTACTTC. It encodes CASSPPMPGETQYF. Supplemented by reference TRBV18 and TRBJ2-5, the full variable domain reads NAGVMQNPRHLVRRRGQEARLRCSPMKGHSHVYWYRQLPEEGLKFMVYLQKENIIDESGMPKERFSAEFPKEGPSILRIQQVVRGDSAAYFCASSPPMPGETQYFGPGTRLLVL.

This clone is a singleton in its sample. CDR3 residues: CASSAGEGQEPQETQYF. For the CDR3, the DNA is TGTGCCAGCAGTGCGGGCGAGGGACAGGAGCCCCAAGAGACCCAGTACTTC. The rearrangement links TRBV6-2 or TRBV6-3 to TRBJ2-5; 8 bases fit TRBD1. The CDR3 contains 17 residues. Losses at the gene ends were 5 bases for V and 1 base for J; bases not matched to a gene: 12. Germline CDR1 MNHEY, CDR2 SVGEGT.

The chain carries TRBV5-1 and TRBJ2-2; perhaps TRBD2 as D (5 bases). The germline gives CDR1 SGHRS, CDR2 YFSETQ. The length of the CDR3 is 15 residues. V dropped 6 bases and J dropped 1 base, with 13 bases sitting between them. CDR3 coding DNA: TGCGCCAGCACCTCCGAGGGCGAGAACACCGGGGAGCTGTTTTTT. Its translation is CASTSEGENTGELFF.

The chain is built from TRBV5-1 and TRBJ2-5; D is perhaps TRBD1 (7 bases). This CDR3 comprises 14 residues. CDR1 is SGHRS, CDR2 YFSETQ, per germline. Trimming removed 3 bases from V and 5 bases from J, with 14 bases in between. CDR3 nucleotides: TGCGCCAGCAGCTCCAGGGGGGCCTCGGAGACCCAGTACTTC. The encoded protein is CASSSRGASETQYF.

The genes are TRBV24-1 and TRBJ2-1, with D perhaps given as TRBD1 or TRBD2 (5 bases each). The CDR3 totals 11 residues. V lost 4 bases to trimming and J lost 12 bases, with 9 bases between them. Germline CDR1 KGHDR, CDR2 SFDVKD. The CDR3 spells CATSERGLQFF. The CDR3 DNA reads as TGTGCCACCAGTGAGAGGGGTCTGCAGTTCTTC.

The V call is TRBV7-2, the J call TRBJ2-7, with D unclear. V lost 1 base to trimming and J lost 2 bases, with 12 bases between them. Germline CDR1 is SGHTA and CDR2 is FQGNSA. This CDR3 has 15 residues. The CDR3 reads CASSLVFGIAYEQYF. The CDR3 coding sequence is TGTGCCAGCAGCTTAGTTTTTGGGATCGCCTACGAGCAGTACTTC.

The genes are TRBV9 and TRBJ2-1; D is perhaps TRBD1 (5 bases). This CDR3 comprises 16 residues. In germline, CDR1 is SGDLS, CDR2 YYNGEE. Deletions cut 0 bases from V and 2 bases from J, with 12 bases between. CDR3 DNA sequence: TGTGCCAGCAGCGTAGGCCAGGGCGACGCCTACAATGAGCAGTTCTTC. Residues: CASSVGQGDAYNEQFF. Variable domain in full (rest from reference TRBV9 and TRBJ2-1): DSGVTQTPKHLITATGQRVTLRCSPRSGDLSVYWYQQSLDQGLQFLIQYYNGEERAKGNILERFSAQQFPDLHSELNLSSLELGDSALYFCASSVGQGDAYNEQFFGPGTRLTVL.

The rearrangement links TRBV7-2 to TRBJ2-1; 8 bases line up with TRBD2. The CDR3 sequence is 16 residues long. Germline V gives CDR1 SGHTA, CDR2 FQGNSA. With 7 bases clipped from V and 10 bases from J, the junction kept 18 bases outside the gene matches. CDR3 residues: CASTHSGASGLLEQFF. CDR3 bases: TGTGCCAGCACCCACAGTGGGGCTAGCGGGTTGTTAGAGCAGTTCTTC.

The CDR3 here is CASSPDPGGLRKTQYF. The CDR3 bases are TGTGCCAGCAGCCCAGACCCTGGGGGGTTGAGGAAGACCCAGTACTTC. J is TRBJ2-5 and V is TRBV5-6; D may be TRBD2 (6 bases). Per germline, CDR1 SGHDT and CDR2 YYEEEE. CDR3 length: 16 residues. V lost 4 bases, J lost 6 bases, and 22 bases lay in between.

This clone has a single count. The chain joins TRBV5-1 to TRBJ2-1, with a weak D call TRBD2 (6 bases). Between the trimmed V and J ends, which lost 2 bases and 4 bases, there was a span of 7 bases. There are 13 residues in the CDR3. Germline V CDR1 and CDR2: SGHRS, YFSETQ. As DNA, the CDR3 is TGCGCCAGCAGCTTCAGCGGGTACAATGAGCAGTTCTTC. Its translation: CASSFSGYNEQFF.

The chain is built from TRBV4-1 and TRBJ2-5; no clear D. Germline V gene sequence: CDR1 MGHRA, CDR2 YSYEKL. This CDR3 region has 14 residues. V was pared by 0 bases and J by 4 bases, with 9 bases between. The CDR3 region has the DNA TGCGCCAGCAGCCAAGATCAATACGGAGAGACCCAGTACTTC. It encodes CASSQDQYGETQYF.

DNA of the CDR3: TGTGCCAGCAGTCCATATAATTCACCCCTCCACTTT. It specifies CASSPYNSPLHF. J is TRBJ1-6 and V is TRBV27; D is uncertain. Germline CDR1 is MNHEY and CDR2 is SMNVEV (reference sequence). Trimming pared 5 bases from V and 4 bases from J, leaving 3 bases between. This CDR3 has 12 residues.

This clone was observed once. The genes are TRBV3-1 (or the pseudogene TRBV3-2) and TRBJ2-7; 7 nucleotides match TRBD2. The germline gives CDR1 LGHDT, CDR2 YNNKEL (reference sequence). J lost 6 bases, V lost 1 base, and 12 bases had no gene match. This CDR3 has 16 amino acids. CDR3 bases: TGTGCCAGCAGCCAAGCGAACATGGGGGAGGGGCTCGAGCAGTACTTC. Protein product: CASSQANMGEGLEQYF.

The chain links TRBV18 to TRBJ2-7, with TRBD2 matching over 10 bases. Germline CDR1 is KGHSH and CDR2 is LQKENI. J lost 7 bases, V lost 1 base, and 13 bases had no gene match. The length of the CDR3 is 17 residues. In DNA form, the CDR3 reads TGTGCCAGCTCACCACGGGGAGCGGGAGGGCCTCCGGGTGAGCAGTACTTC. Translating gives CASSPRGAGGPPGEQYF.

This chain connects TRBV20-1 to TRBJ1-5, with 10 bases lining up with TRBD1. CDR1 and CDR2 (germline): DFQATT, SNEGSKA (reference sequence). CDR3 length: 18 amino acids. V lost 3 bases to trimming and J lost 5 bases; unmatched junction nucleotides: 16. In DNA, the CDR3 is TGCAGTGCTAGTGGCGGGACAGGGGTAACTGATCCCGATCAGCCCCAGCATTTT. It encodes CSASGGTGVTDPDQPQHF.

The CDR3 nucleotides read TGTGCCAGCAGCTTGACTAGCGGGGGGGACTCCAACTACAATGAGCAGTTCTTC. It specifies CASSLTSGGDSNYNEQFF. V is TRBV5-4 and J is TRBJ2-1, with 13 bases lining up with TRBD2. Germline V gene sequence: CDR1 SGHNT, CDR2 YYREEE (reference sequence). The ends lost 1 base at V and 3 bases at J; junction bases unmatched: 7. This CDR3 comprises 18 residues.

The chain recombines TRBV7-3 with TRBJ2-2; 8 positions agree with TRBD2. Germline CDR1 SGHTA, CDR2 FQGTGA. Trimming took 5 bases from V and 6 from J; bases not matched to a gene: 11. The CDR3 consists of 16 residues. This CDR3 is CASSHVGGERPGELFF. CDR3 DNA sequence: TGTGCCAGCAGCCACGTCGGGGGGGAGAGACCCGGGGAGCTGTTTTTT.

The chain has TRBV15 and TRBJ1-4; D perhaps matches TRBD1 (6 bases). CDR3 size: 16 residues. Trimming pared 3 bases from V and 7 bases from J, leaving 18 bases between. CDR1 is LNHNV and CDR2 is YYDKDF in the germline V gene (reference sequence). CDR3 sequence: CATSRGKGGVGEKLFF. CDR3 bases: TGTGCCACCAGCAGGGGAAAAGGGGGGGTCGGTGAAAAACTGTTTTTT.

The V call is TRBV4-2, the J call TRBJ1-5; D gene ambiguous. Between the trimmed V and J ends, which lost 0 bases and 4 bases, there was a span of 4 bases. The CDR3 length is 13 residues. The germline gives CDR1 LGHNA, CDR2 YNFKEQ. The CDR3 nucleotides are TGTGCCAGCAGCCAAGACAGGAATCAGCCCCAGCATTTT. Its translation is CASSQDRNQPQHF.

The V and J genes are TRBV14 and TRBJ1-5, with TRBD1 as a possible D gene (5 bases). V lost 3 bases, J lost 2 bases, and 11 bases lay in between. CDR1 is SGHDN, CDR2 FVKESK, per germline. This CDR3 is 15 amino acids long. CDR3 sequence reads: CASSQEKGGNQPQHF. CDR3 DNA: TGTGCCAGCAGCCAGGAGAAAGGGGGCAATCAGCCCCAGCATTTT.

CDR3 residues: CASSQGDTQYF. The CDR3 DNA sequence: TGTGCCAGCAGCCAAGGTGATACGCAGTATTTT. The chain is built from TRBV3-1 (or the pseudogene TRBV3-2) and TRBJ2-3; D is uncertain. CDR1 LGHDT and CDR2 YNNKEL come from the germline V gene (reference sequence). The CDR3 totals 11 residues. The ends were cut back, 1 base at V and 6 bases at J, with 2 bases in the middle.

The rearrangement uses TRBV7-2 and TRBJ2-1, with D uncertain. V lost 5 bases and J lost 10, with 15 bases in between. This CDR3 is built from 13 residues. Germline V gene lookup returns CDR1 SGHTA and CDR2 FQGNSA. The CDR3 is CASSRVGAREQFF. Written as DNA, the CDR3 is TGTGCCAGCAGCCGGGTCGGAGCGCGGGAGCAGTTCTTC.

This chain connects TRBV3-1 (or the pseudogene TRBV3-2) to TRBJ1-3; D remains ambiguous. Germline V gene lookup returns CDR1 LGHDT and CDR2 YNNKEL (reference sequence). The CDR3 extends over 12 amino acids. V lost 4 bases, J lost 4 bases, and 5 bases lay in between. CDR3 in DNA: TGTGCCAGCAGCCTCCACGGAAACACCATATATTTT. Residues: CASSLHGNTIYF.

This chain links TRBV5-8 with TRBJ2-7, with TRBD1 as a possible D gene (5 bases). Germline V gene sequence: CDR1 SGHTS, CDR2 YDEGEE. The CDR3 is 14 residues long. V lost 1 base, J lost 3 bases, and 11 bases lay in between. As DNA, the CDR3 is TGTGCCAGCAGCTTGACAGGTTTTAGCTACGAGCAGTACTTC. It encodes CASSLTGFSYEQYF.